Shown below are 25 T cell receptor beta chains from a single sample sequenced in a study of cytomegalovirus exposure and HLA in healthy donors. The PCR ran on 60 Vbeta and 13 Jbeta primers. The protocol was immunoSEQ multiplex PCR, while the TCRdb copy is restricted to in-frame clones and leaves out a portion. The sample contains about 140,000 clones, about three quarters of which appear only once. The sequenced material came from PBMCs. The receptors come from a middle-aged man in good health and CMV-seropositive.

The DNA of the CDR3 is TGTGCCAGCAGCTCCCAGGTCATCAGCACCGGGGAGCTGTTTTTT. It translates to CASSSQVISTGELFF. V and J are TRBV7-2 and TRBJ2-2; D is unclear. CDR3 length equals 15 residues. With 4 bases removed from V and 4 bases from J, the gap between germline ends came to 13 bases. Looked up from germline, CDR1 is SGHTA and CDR2 is FQGNSA. Complete variable domain (other parts from reference TRBV7-2 and TRBJ2-2): GAGVSQSPSNKVTEKGKDVELRCDPISGHTALYWYRQSLGQGLEFLIYFQGNSAPDKSGLPSDRFSAERTGGSVSTLTIQRTQQEDSAVYLCASSSQVISTGELFFGEGSRLTVL.

J is TRBJ2-7 and V is TRBV29-1; TRBD1 matches at 9 bases. After removal of 7 bases from V and 0 bases from J, the junction contained 4 bases not matched to a gene. The CDR3 contains 13 residues. Germline V gene lookup returns CDR1 SQVTM and CDR2 ANQGSEA. The CDR3 sequence: CSGGQGISYEQYF. The CDR3 nucleotides read TGCAGCGGAGGACAGGGGATCTCCTACGAGCAGTACTTC.

This chain connects TRBV7-2 to TRBJ1-2; a weak D match, TRBD1 (6 bases). The germline V gene encodes CDR1 SGHTA and CDR2 FQGNSA. The CDR3 covers 15 residues. V lost 5 bases and J 3 bases, leaving 16 bases between the germline ends. This CDR3 reads CASSPYRAEDYGYTF. The CDR3 nucleotides read TGTGCCAGCAGCCCCTACAGGGCTGAAGACTATGGCTACACCTTC.

This clone was counted a single time. CDR3 loop: CSVQTGTYEQYF. In nucleotides, the CDR3 is TGCAGCGTCCAGACAGGGACCTACGAGCAGTACTTC. The V and J genes are TRBV29-1 and TRBJ2-7, with 7 bases matching TRBD1. V dropped 6 bases and J dropped 2; count of bases not matched to a gene: 4. The CDR3 contains 12 residues. Germline-derived CDR1 and CDR2 are SQVTM and ANQGSEA.

The genes are TRBV30 and TRBJ2-5; perhaps TRBD2 as D (5 bases). Germline CDR1 is GTSNPN and CDR2 is SVGIG (reference sequence). This CDR3 spans 14 amino acids. V was cut by 1 base and J by 4 bases, with 13 bases left in between. The DNA of the CDR3 is TGTGCCTGGAGTGCTTCCCGGGGTAGAGAGACCCAGTACTTC. The encoded protein is CAWSASRGRETQYF.

The chain recombines TRBV10-3 with TRBJ2-7; 14 bases are a match to TRBD2. The length of the CDR3 is 17 residues. The ends lost 0 bases at V and 3 bases at J; junction bases unmatched: 4. Germline V gives CDR1 ENHRY, CDR2 SYGVKD. CDR3 in amino acids: CAISESRGLAGVYEQYF. The CDR3 DNA reads TGTGCCATCAGTGAGTCGAGGGGACTAGCGGGGGTCTACGAGCAGTACTTC.

The genes are TRBV15 and TRBJ2-1, with D possibly matching TRBD1 (5 bases). CDR3 size: 15 residues. Germline CDR1 is LNHNV and CDR2 is YYDKDF (reference sequence). V was trimmed by 1 base and J by 2 bases, leaving 9 bases between them. The CDR3 protein is CATSRGQGPYNEQFF. In DNA form, the CDR3 reads TGTGCCACCAGCAGAGGCCAGGGTCCCTACAATGAGCAGTTCTTC. The variable domain in full, completed from reference TRBV15 and TRBJ2-1, reads DAMVIQNPRYQVTQFGKPVTLSCSQTLNHNVMYWYQQKSSQAPKLLFHYYDKDFNNEADTPDNFQSRRPNTSFCFLDIRSPGLGDTAMYLCATSRGQGPYNEQFFGPGTRLTVL.

The table lists this clone with a count of one. The chain joins TRBV6-5 to TRBJ1-4; tentative D call: TRBD1 (5 bases). Per germline, CDR1 MNHEY and CDR2 SVGAGI. V was cut by 2 bases and J by 8 bases, with 12 bases left in between. The CDR3 length is 14 residues. CDR3 sequence (DNA): TGTGCCAGCAGTTACGCAGGGCAGCGCGAAAAACTGTTTTTT. It yields the protein CASSYAGQREKLFF.

The chain links TRBV5-1 to TRBJ2-1, with D perhaps matching TRBD2 (6 bases). Trimming stripped 5 bases from V and 4 bases from J, with 16 bases between. CDR1 and CDR2 from the germline V gene are SGHRS and YFSETQ. The CDR3 sequence is 15 residues long. The CDR3 loop is CASRRDGTPYNEQFF. The DNA for the CDR3 is TGCGCCAGCAGGCGGGACGGTACTCCGTACAATGAGCAGTTCTTC.

The V call is TRBV27, the J call TRBJ1-1, with D perhaps TRBD1 (6 bases). Germline-derived CDR1 and CDR2 are MNHEY and SMNVEV (reference sequence). Trimming removed 3 bases at V and 3 bases at J, with 11 bases between. This CDR3 spans 14 amino acids. The CDR3 coding sequence is TGTGCCAGCAGTTTTTATGGACAGCACACTGAAGCTTTCTTT. Its translation: CASSFYGQHTEAFF.

The J gene is TRBJ2-3, the V gene TRBV4-2, with D perhaps matching TRBD2 (5 bases). The V and J ends lost 4 bases and 0 bases respectively, with 14 bases between them. The CDR3 extends over 16 amino acids. Germline V gives CDR1 LGHNA, CDR2 YNFKEQ. The CDR3 loop reads CASSPTYGESTDTQYF. The DNA of the CDR3 is TGTGCCAGCAGCCCGACGTACGGGGAGAGCACAGATACGCAGTATTTT.

This clone showed up just a few times. The chain employs TRBV5-4 and TRBJ1-1, with D hard to call. CDR1 is SGHNT and CDR2 is YYREEE in the germline V gene (reference sequence). The CDR3 length is 15 residues. V was cut by 3 bases and J by 5 bases, with 17 bases left in between. The CDR3 sequence: CASSSPRMGGTEAFF. For the CDR3, the DNA is TGTGCCAGCAGCTCGCCTCGGATGGGCGGGACTGAAGCTTTCTTT.

This clone has more than one count but fewer than ten. The rearrangement uses TRBV11-2 and TRBJ2-1; 9 positions match TRBD2. The CDR3 has 15 amino acids. Germline assignment: CDR1 SGHAT and CDR2 FQNNGV. Unmatched junction bases numbered 6, after V lost 6 bases and J lost 3 bases. The CDR3: CASSLASGVYNEQFF. CDR3 DNA: TGTGCCAGCAGTTTGGCTAGCGGGGTCTACAATGAGCAGTTCTTC. Together with reference TRBV11-2 and TRBJ2-1, the CDR3 gives the full variable domain: EAGVAQSPRYKIIEKRQSVAFWCNPISGHATLYWYQQILGQGPKLLIQFQNNGVVDDSQLPKDRFSAERLKGVDSTLKIQPAKLEDSAVYLCASSLASGVYNEQFFGPGTRLTVL.

The chain joins TRBV5-1 to TRBJ1-4; D may be TRBD1 (6 bases). Trimming took 1 base from V and 7 from J, leaving 17 bases between them. The length of the CDR3 is 16 residues. The germline V gene encodes CDR1 SGHRS and CDR2 YFSETQ. CDR3 in DNA: TGCGCCAGCAGCTTGCAGGGGTCGAGCGGTGGTGAAAAACTGTTTTTT. It codes for CASSLQGSSGGEKLFF.

V is TRBV28 and J is TRBJ2-7; the D gene is possibly TRBD1 (6 bases). V was trimmed by 7 bases and J by 7 bases, leaving 20 bases between them. CDR1 and CDR2 (germline): MDHEN, SYDVKM. The CDR3 spans 14 residues. The CDR3 here is CASMGHPRWWEQYF. The CDR3 region has the DNA TGTGCCAGCATGGGACACCCACGGTGGTGGGAGCAGTACTTC.

The chain couples TRBV4-1 to TRBJ2-2, with TRBD2 matching 9 bases. This CDR3 contains 18 residues. After removal of 3 bases from V and 7 bases from J, the junction contained 15 bases not matched to a gene. Germline CDR1 is MGHRA and CDR2 is YSYEKL. CDR3 protein: CASSHIPQREAAGGELFF. CDR3 DNA sequence: TGCGCCAGCAGCCACATCCCCCAGCGGGAGGCCGCTGGCGGGGAGCTGTTTTTT.

The chain recombines TRBV11-2 with TRBJ1-1; 7 nucleotides align to TRBD1. The germline V gene has CDR1 SGHAT and CDR2 FQNNGV. The CDR3 length is 15 residues. Trimming took 4 bases from V and 3 from J; bases not matched to a gene: 8. The CDR3 DNA reads as TGTGCCAGCAGCTCAAGGAGGGGGCTTTACACTGAAGCTTTCTTT. Encoded protein: CASSSRRGLYTEAFF. The full variable domain, with the rest looked up from reference TRBV11-2 and TRBJ1-1, is EAGVAQSPRYKIIEKRQSVAFWCNPISGHATLYWYQQILGQGPKLLIQFQNNGVVDDSQLPKDRFSAERLKGVDSTLKIQPAKLEDSAVYLCASSSRRGLYTEAFFGQGTRLTVV.

This chain links TRBV7-2 with TRBJ2-1, with a possible D match to TRBD2 (5 bases). The V end lost 8 bases, the J end lost 7 bases, and 21 bases lay between the germline ends. The CDR3 covers 15 residues. The germline V gene encodes CDR1 SGHTA and CDR2 FQGNSA. CDR3 amino acids: CASSVLGRAGNEQFF. CDR3 coding DNA: TGTGCCAGCTCGGTTTTAGGGCGGGCTGGGAATGAGCAGTTCTTC.

V and J are TRBV7-9 and TRBJ2-3; TRBD2 matches 7 bases. In germline, CDR1 is SEHNR, CDR2 FQNEAQ (reference sequence). The CDR3 is made up of 16 amino acids. V shed 5 bases and J 8 bases; nucleotides not matched to a gene: 16. The CDR3: CASSHKSGTTAGTQYF. The CDR3 region has the DNA TGTGCCAGCAGCCACAAGAGCGGGACTACGGCCGGTACGCAGTATTTT.

In DNA, the CDR3 is TGTGCCAGCAGTACCGGACAGGGGATGAATGGCTACACCTTC. As protein: CASSTGQGMNGYTF. The genes are TRBV6-6 and TRBJ1-2, with 9 bases fitting TRBD1. The CDR3 is 14 amino acids. Germline V gives CDR1 MNHNY, CDR2 SVGAGI (reference sequence). Germline trimming cut 5 bases from V and 6 bases from J; bases unmatched to any gene: 7.

The J gene is TRBJ2-7, the V gene TRBV7-8; 10 bases are a match to TRBD2. The V and J ends lost 1 base and 0 bases, in that order; junction bases with no gene match: 0. The V gene's germline CDR1 is SGHVS and CDR2 FQNEAQ. The CDR3 consists of 15 residues. CDR3 in DNA: TGTGCCAGCAGCTTAGTAGCGGGGGGCTCCTACGAGCAGTACTTC. It encodes CASSLVAGGSYEQYF.

The chain employs TRBV6-5 and TRBJ2-5; possibly TRBD1 for D (5 bases). The DNA matches TRBJ2-7 better at its end, which makes the J call doubtful. CDR1 is MNHEY and CDR2 is SVGAGI in the germline V gene. This CDR3 has 13 amino acids. The CDR3 loop reads CASRKDSFYEQYF. The CDR3 bases are TGTGCCAGCAGGAAAGACAGTTTCTACGAGCAGTACTTC.

This chain uses TRBV5-1 with TRBJ1-2; TRBD1 matches at 7 bases. There are 14 residues in the CDR3. J was trimmed by 7 bases and V by 0 bases; bases with no gene match: 6. Germline values: CDR1 SGHRS, CDR2 YFSETQ. The CDR3 DNA reads as TGCGCCAGCAGCTTGGTATCGACAGGGTCTGGCTACACCTTC. Translating gives CASSLVSTGSGYTF.

The gene calls are TRBV28 and TRBJ1-1; D is possibly TRBD1 (5 bases). The CDR3 loop spans 14 amino acids. Germline V gene sequence: CDR1 MDHEN, CDR2 SYDVKM. V dropped 3 bases and J dropped 2 bases, with 10 bases sitting between them. The CDR3 DNA is TGTGCCAGCAGTTTGGTGGGGGGAAACACTGAAGCTTTCTTT. This encodes CASSLVGGNTEAFF. Combining the CDR3 with reference TRBV28 and TRBJ1-1 gives the whole variable domain DVKVTQSSRYLVKRTGEKVFLECVQDMDHENMFWYRQDPGLGLRLIYFSYDVKMKEKGDIPEGYSVSREKKERFSLILESASTNQTSMYLCASSLVGGNTEAFFGQGTRLTVV.

This clone was seen only once. The J gene is TRBJ2-7, the V gene TRBV7-2; D is undetermined. The V and J ends lost 0 bases and 0 bases respectively, with 6 bases between them. CDR3 length: 14 residues. The germline V gene has CDR1 SGHTA and CDR2 FQGNSA. Written as DNA, the CDR3 is TGTGCCAGCAGCTTAGCTCCGGGCTCCTACGAGCAGTACTTC. It yields the protein CASSLAPGSYEQYF.